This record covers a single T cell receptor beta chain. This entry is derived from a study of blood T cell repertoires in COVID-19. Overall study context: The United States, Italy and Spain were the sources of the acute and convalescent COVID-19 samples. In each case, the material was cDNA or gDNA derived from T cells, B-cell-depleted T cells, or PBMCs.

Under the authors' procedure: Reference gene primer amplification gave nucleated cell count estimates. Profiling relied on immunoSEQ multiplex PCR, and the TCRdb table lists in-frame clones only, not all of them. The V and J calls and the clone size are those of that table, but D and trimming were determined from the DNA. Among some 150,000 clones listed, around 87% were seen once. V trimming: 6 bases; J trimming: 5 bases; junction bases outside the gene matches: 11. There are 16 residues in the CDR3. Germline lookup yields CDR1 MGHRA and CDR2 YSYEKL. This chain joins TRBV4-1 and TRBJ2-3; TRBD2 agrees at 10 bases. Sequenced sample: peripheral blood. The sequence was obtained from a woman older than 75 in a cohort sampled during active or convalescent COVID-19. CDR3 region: CASSIAGGFPRDTQYF. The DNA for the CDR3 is TGCGCCAGCAGTATAGCGGGAGGTTTCCCACGAGATACGCAGTATTTT.